This T cell receptor beta chain came from a study of shared clonotypes between healthy human individuals. The wider study: Ranging from 18 to 49 in age, donors were two women and a few men. Study-wide results and limits: Donor scarcity curtailed the genetic and exposure-history diversity represented herein.

CDR3 length: 11 amino acids. The germline V gene encodes CDR1 MDHEN and CDR2 SYDVKM. V was pared by 8 bases and J by 5 bases, with 7 bases between. As to this clone: The antigen is unknown.

The repertoire was sequenced with immunoSEQ multiplex PCR; TCRdb's copy has only in-frame clones and lacks some. There are fewer than 650,000 clones in the sample; over 60% occur only once, and roughly 13% lies in the top ten. This TCR was recovered from a middle-aged woman in good health. Some clones in this sample may be carry-over from other donors' samples. V and J are TRBV28 and TRBJ2-1; D uncertain. Sequenced input: PBMCs. The CDR3 bases are TGTGCCAGCGGTCCCCACAATGAGCAGTTCTTC. Protein: CASGPHNEQFF.